These 20 T cell receptor beta chains were all obtained from the same sample, sequenced in a study of lung T cells in sarcoidosis with Löfgren's syndrome. TCRdb fed the reads into MiXCR, producing one record per CDR3 protein. This table holds some 65,000 distinct CDR3 sequences, 21% found once. The sequenced material came from CD4+ T cells from PBMCs. The receptors here all came from a human donor with sarcoidosis (Löfgren's syndrome or another form), or a control subject (not recorded which).

Details on this clonotype: At one boundary the junction diverges from the germline segment, which might be a read error. The chain links TRBV7-2 to TRBJ2-5, with TRBD1 matching 7 bases. The CDR3 has 13 residues. CDR1 and CDR2 from the germline V gene are SGHTA and FQGNSA. CDR3 loop: CASSTGTEETQHF. Written as DNA, the CDR3 is TGTGCCAGCAGCACAGGGACAGAAGAGACCCAGCACTTC.

The V and J genes are TRBV19 and TRBJ2-4, with D perhaps matching TRBD2 (5 bases). Trimming cost V 3 bases and J 3 bases, with 12 bases left between them. The CDR3 has 15 amino acids. Germline V CDR1 and CDR2: LNHDA, SQIVND (reference sequence). CDR3 nucleotide sequence: TGTGCCAGTAGTATTCCCGGGAAAGGCAAAAACATTCAGTACTTC. Protein: CASSIPGKGKNIQYF.

This clonotype was observed a handful of times. The V gene is TRBV5-1, the J gene TRBJ2-5; possibly TRBD2 for D (5 bases). V was pared by 3 bases and J by 4 bases, with 13 bases between. The CDR3 contains 14 residues. Germline loops: CDR1 SGHRS, CDR2 YFSETQ. As DNA, the CDR3 is TGCGCCAGCAGCTCCTCAGAGGGCGCAGAGACCCAGTACTTC. Translating gives CASSSSEGAETQYF.

The rearrangement joins TRBV5-1 to TRBJ2-3, with TRBD1 matching 8 bases. The CDR3 runs to 15 residues. The junction had 5 bases not matched to a gene; V was cut back by 4 bases and J by 1 base. Per the germline V gene, CDR1 is SGHRS and CDR2 is YFSETQ. The CDR3 sequence is CASSTDRAGTDTQYF. The DNA for the CDR3 is TGCGCCAGCAGCACGGACAGGGCTGGCACAGATACGCAGTATTTT.

This clonotype showed up many times. V usage is TRBV24-1 and J usage is TRBJ2-1; 9 bases fit TRBD1. In germline, CDR1 is KGHDR, CDR2 SFDVKD. The CDR3 consists of 13 residues. After removal of 7 bases from V and 8 bases from J, the junction contained 5 bases not matched to a gene. CDR3 coding DNA: TGTGCCACCAGGGGACAGGGCACCGATGAGCAGTTCTTC. It specifies CATRGQGTDEQFF.

The sample holds many counts of this clonotype. The rearrangement joins TRBV4-2 to TRBJ2-3; D is possibly TRBD1 or TRBD2 (6 bases each). Germline CDR1 and CDR2: LGHNA and YNFKEQ. This CDR3 region has 14 residues. V gave up 6 bases and J gave up 2 bases, with 12 bases separating them. The CDR3 bases are TGTGCCAGCAGACGGACGGGGGCCACAGATACGCAGTATTTT. Residues: CASRRTGATDTQYF.

This clonotype turned up a few times. The CDR3 region has the DNA TGTGCCAGCAAAAAACAGGGGGCGCCTGAGACCCAGTACTTC. This codes for CASKKQGAPETQYF. The chain couples TRBV11-2 to TRBJ2-5; 9 positions agree with TRBD1. There are 14 residues in the CDR3. Germline CDR1 reads SGHAT; CDR2 reads FQNNGV. The junction had 8 bases not matched to a gene; V was cut back by 7 bases and J by 5 bases.

This clonotype came up a few times. The chain has TRBV18 and TRBJ2-3, with a tentative D call TRBD2 (6 bases). This CDR3 has 16 residues. Deletions cut 6 bases from V and 4 bases from J, with 20 bases between. The germline V gene encodes CDR1 KGHSH and CDR2 LQKENI. The CDR3 bases are TGTGCCAGCTCCCCGGCGGGACCCCCTCTGGCAGATACGCAGTATTTT. Amino acid sequence: CASSPAGPPLADTQYF.

A note on this clonotype: This may come from a read error, since a much larger clone is one base off. This chain links TRBV20-1 with TRBJ1-5, with 10 bases matching TRBD1. This CDR3 has 17 amino acids. CDR1 and CDR2 (germline): DFQATT, SNEGSKA (reference sequence). CDR3: CSAQTGQGTYSNRPQHF. Here the CDR3 DNA reads TGCAGTGCTCAAACGGGACAGGGGACATATAGCAATCGGCCCCAGCATTTT.

About this clonotype: This may be a read error: a much more frequent sequence differs by one nucleotide. V usage is TRBV28 and J usage is TRBJ1-2; maybe TRBD1 (5 bases). The V gene's germline CDR1 is MDHEN and CDR2 SYDVKM. This CDR3 region has 17 residues. The CDR3 is CASSSPGPTGSHFRYAF. Written as DNA, the CDR3 is TGTGCCAGCAGTTCCCCCGGCCCTACAGGTTCCCATTTTCGCTACGCCTTC.

This clonotype was counted many times. The chain couples TRBV20-1 to TRBJ2-1; D tentatively fits TRBD1 or TRBD2 (6 bases each). The germline CDR1 and CDR2 sequences are DFQATT and SNEGSKA (reference sequence). Between the trimmed V and J ends, which lost 5 bases and 4 bases, there was a span of 18 bases. There are 15 residues in the CDR3. CDR3 residues: CSAVPGALNYNEQFF. As DNA, the CDR3 is TGCAGTGCTGTTCCGGGGGCCCTTAATTACAATGAGCAGTTCTTC.

This clonotype was observed once. A much larger clone lies one base from this, so it may be a read error. The genes are TRBV4-1 and TRBJ1-5, with a possible D match to TRBD1 (6 bases). Germline V gives CDR1 MGHRA, CDR2 YSYEKL. This CDR3 has 16 residues. Trimming left V 5 bases short and J 6 bases short, with 20 bases between. The CDR3 DNA is TGCGCCAGCAGCTGGTTTGGGACAAGTTTCCCTCAGCCCCAGCATTTT. This codes for CASSWFGTSFPQPQHF.

About this clonotype itself: A much larger clone differs by one base, so this may be a read error. The chain has TRBV5-4 and TRBJ2-1; 7 bases map to TRBD1. Per the germline V gene, CDR1 is SGHNT and CDR2 is YYREEE (reference sequence). V lost 4 bases to trimming and J lost 4 bases; unmatched junction nucleotides: 8. The CDR3 consists of 15 residues. The CDR3 sequence: CASSPTGDCYNEQFF. The DNA of the CDR3 is TGTGCCAGCAGCCCAACAGGGGATTGTTACAATGAGCAGTTCTTC.

V usage is TRBV5-1 and J usage is TRBJ1-6; 7 nucleotides line up with TRBD1. The trim removed 3 bases at V and 7 bases at J, leaving 4 bases unmatched. This CDR3 has 14 amino acids. CDR1 is SGHRS and CDR2 is YFSETQ in the germline V gene. CDR3 amino acids: CASSSGQANSPLHF. The CDR3 DNA sequence: TGCGCCAGCAGCTCCGGACAGGCAAATTCACCCCTCCACTTT.

This clonotype came up many times. The chain combines TRBV14 with TRBJ2-1; 7 bases align to TRBD1. V lost 2 bases and J lost 0; bases outside the gene matches: 4. Looked up from germline, CDR1 is SGHDN and CDR2 is FVKESK. CDR3 length: 16 amino acids. This CDR3 is CASSQYTGVSYNEQFF. Here the CDR3 DNA reads TGTGCCAGCAGCCAATACACAGGGGTCTCCTACAATGAGCAGTTCTTC.

This clonotype occurred many times. V usage is TRBV11-3 and J usage is TRBJ2-1, with D perhaps TRBD2 (6 bases). CDR3 length: 14 amino acids. The germline V gene has CDR1 SGHNT and CDR2 YENEEA. Trimming shortened V by 1 base and J by 4 bases, and 8 bases separated the two germline ends. As DNA, the CDR3 is TGTGCCAGCAGCTTAGGGGGACTTTACAATGAGCAGTTCTTC. The encoded protein is CASSLGGLYNEQFF.

Concerning this clonotype itself: A read error may produce the germline difference seen at one junction end. This chain uses TRBV2 with TRBJ1-5; TRBD1 might be the D (6 bases). The germline gives CDR1 SNHLY, CDR2 FYNNEI. The CDR3 has 13 residues. DNA of the CDR3: TGTGCCTGCAACAGGGATAGCAATCAGCCCCAACACTTT. This encodes CACNRDSNQPQHF. The full variable domain, in which reference TRBV2 and TRBJ1-5 provide the parts outside the CDR3, is EPEVTQTPSHQVTQMGQEVILRCVPISNHLYFYWYRQILGQKVEFLVSFYNNEISEKSEIFDDQFSVERPDGSNFTLKIRSTKLEDSAMYFCACNRDSNQPQHFGDGTRLSIL.

Regarding this clonotype: This may stem from a read error, because a much larger clone lies one nucleotide away. The chain recombines TRBV6-4 with TRBJ1-1; D gene uncertain. CDR3 length: 14 residues. The V end was cut by 6 bases, the J end by 1 base, with 12 bases between. CDR1 and CDR2 from the germline V gene are MRHNA and SNTAGT. This CDR3 is CASRRTKKNTEAFF. Written as DNA, the CDR3 is TGTGCCAGCAGGAGGACTAAAAAGAACACTGAAGCTTTCTTT.

Comments on this clonotype: A much bigger clone sits one base away, suggesting this may be a read error. The CDR3 ends on some other residue instead of the conserved phenylalanine or tryptophan, so this is likely a read error. The chain combines TRBV28 with TRBJ1-4; possible D gene TRBD1, 6 bases. The germline V gene encodes CDR1 MDHEN and CDR2 SYDVKM. CDR3 length: 16 amino acids. Trimming took off 2 bases at V and 5 bases at J, with 15 bases between the two ends. The CDR3: CASSLGAAGGNEKLFS. DNA of the CDR3: TGTGCCAGCAGTTTAGGCGCCGCGGGGGGCAATGAAAAACTGTTTTCT.

This clonotype was counted at least ten times. The CDR3 DNA follows: TGCAGTGCTACGGACAGTAATTCACCCCTCCACTTT. Its protein is CSATDSNSPLHF. The chain has TRBV20-1 and TRBJ1-6; the D gene is possibly TRBD1 (6 bases). The CDR3 totals 12 residues. In germline, CDR1 is DFQATT, CDR2 SNEGSKA (reference sequence). The V gene lost 4 bases and the J gene lost 6 bases, with 7 bases spanning the gap.